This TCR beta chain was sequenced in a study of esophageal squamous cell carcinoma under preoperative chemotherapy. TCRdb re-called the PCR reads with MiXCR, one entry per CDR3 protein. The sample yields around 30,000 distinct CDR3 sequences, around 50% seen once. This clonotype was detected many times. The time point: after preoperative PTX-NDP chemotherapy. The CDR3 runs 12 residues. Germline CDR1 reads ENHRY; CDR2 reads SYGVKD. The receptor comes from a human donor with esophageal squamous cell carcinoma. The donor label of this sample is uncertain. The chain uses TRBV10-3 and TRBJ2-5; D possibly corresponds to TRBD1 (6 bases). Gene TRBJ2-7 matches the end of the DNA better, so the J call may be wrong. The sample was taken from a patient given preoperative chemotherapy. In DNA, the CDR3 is TGTGCCATCAGGACAGGCGGGTACGAGCAGTACTTC. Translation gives CAIRTGGYEQYF.